A selection of T cell receptor beta chains follows, all from one sample in a study of cytomegalovirus exposure and HLA in healthy donors. Data came from immunoSEQ multiplex PCR; TCRdb stores just in-frame clones and leaves some out. The table records 85,000 to 130,000 clones, over 75% of them present only once. Material for sequencing was PBMCs. These receptors originate from a man in his 60s in good health and CMV-seropositive. Both conserved end residues are trimmed from each CDR3.

v_call | cdr3_length | cdr3_aa
TRBV7-2 | 13 | ASSRQGASHNEQF
TRBV28 | 13 | ASSLSGTMNTEAF
TRBV6-5 | 14 | ASSYRNFGGNTEAF
TRBV6-5 | 12 | ASSEGGGSYEQY
TRBV14 | 11 | ASRYRGFGGAF
TRBV11-3 | 11 | ASSLSANTEAF
TRBV2 | 14 | ASSEVGQGRTGELF
TRBV27 | 14 | ASTVLLAGGHNEQF
TRBV5-1 | 13 | ASTLRDRVLHEQY
TRBV5-1 | 14 | ASSLEISGVQETQY
TRBV12-5 | 13 | ATTAETGSYQPQH
TRBV11-3 | 13 | ASSPGQGVSYEQY
TRBV6-6 | 13 | ASGRRQNSGDTQY
TRBV5-6 | 13 | ASSLREAPRSGYT
TRBV25-1 | 9 | ATYSPYGYT
TRBV7-6 | 15 | ASSSGLAGGPSYEQY
TRBV2 | 13 | ASSSGGSRTDTQY
TRBV7-2 | 11 | ASSGIGRHGYT
TRBV5-4 | 11 | ASSSGGGEKLF
TRBV7-2 | 14 | ASKPIGTSGHNEQF
TRBV18 | 14 | ASSPLSGGGSDTQY
TRBV10-1 | 12 | ASSRTAYNSPLH
TRBV7-3 | 14 | ASSLTRQGANNEQF
TRBV5-5 | 14 | ASSNTGTGVTGELF
TRBV30 | 15 | AWSVRGGAPRGETQY
TRBV5-1 | 14 | ASSFAQGANTGELF
TRBV30 | 12 | AWRGQGANQPQH
TRBV9 | 13 | ASSAGFLGLGEQY
TRBV27 | 13 | ASSTRAGPSYGYT
TRBV6-1 | 12 | ASRDGQRGTEAF
TRBV2 | 10 | ASRGLYYGYT
TRBV6-5 | 11 | ASSVGMNTEAF
TRBV28 | 12 | ASSPDRVIAEAF
TRBV19 | 15 | ASSKGQGGYSNQPQH
TRBV5-1 | 12 | ASSILSGGTEAF
TRBV5-8 | 15 | ASRLPGTGGGLSGYT
TRBV2 | 12 | ASSPDRMAYEQY
TRBV10-3 | 13 | AISESSGGIEKLF
TRBV15 | 13 | ATSRPGTGEETQY
TRBV7-9 | 14 | ASSIKRTATVDTQY
TRBV28 | 12 | AASGGTTNEKLF
TRBV6-1 | 12 | ASSAGARVGGYT
TRBV11-2 | 14 | ASSLEYGGPGYGYT
TRBV19 | 13 | ASSIAGLALYEQY
TRBV19 | 14 | ASSVPTSGGFYEQY
TRBV28 | 14 | ASSFGGGWAYNEQF
TRBV7-2 | 13 | ASSRTSGGADTQY
TRBV27 | 20 | ASSLKPIQMTGEGSGANVLT
TRBV4-2 | 17 | ASSQVVSGTSRGGETQY
TRBV7-9 | 12 | ASSQGEVTDTQY
TRBV5-6 | 11 | ASSPPSTYEQY
TRBV7-3 | 11 | ASSAQAGETQY
TRBV9 | 12 | ASSPRQPPYEQY
TRBV4-3 | 12 | ASSQGQGAGGAF
TRBV5-1 | 15 | ASSLGNRVRSYNEQF